This T cell receptor beta chain was sequenced for a study of blood T cell repertoires in COVID-19. TCRdb's table, derived via immunoSEQ multiplex PCR, lists solely in-frame clones and lacks some. The sample has 50,000 to 65,000 clones, roughly 90% seen once; the top ten hold more than 20%. V was shortened by 2 bases and J by 5 bases, with 9 bases between the two germline ends. The CDR3 extends over 13 amino acids. Germline V gene lookup returns CDR1 LNHDA and CDR2 SQIVND (reference sequence). One Seattle source followed patients from active infection through their disease course. V and J are TRBV19 and TRBJ1-1, with D perhaps TRBD1 (5 bases). The sample consisted of peripheral blood. The TCR comes from an elderly woman with COVID-19, enrolled during active disease. The CDR3 nucleotides are TGTGCCAGTAGTATACGCCAGGGTACTGAAGCTTTCTTT. Amino acids: CASSIRQGTEAFF.